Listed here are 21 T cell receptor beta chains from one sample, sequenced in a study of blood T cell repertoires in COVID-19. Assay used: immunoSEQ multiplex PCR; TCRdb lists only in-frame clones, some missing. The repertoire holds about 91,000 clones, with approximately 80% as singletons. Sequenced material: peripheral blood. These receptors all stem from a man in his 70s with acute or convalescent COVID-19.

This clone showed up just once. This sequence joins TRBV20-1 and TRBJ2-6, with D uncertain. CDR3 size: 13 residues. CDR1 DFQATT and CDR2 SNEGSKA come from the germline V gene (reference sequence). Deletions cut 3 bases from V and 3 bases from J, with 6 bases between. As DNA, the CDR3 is TGCAGTGCTAGTCGGGTTGGGGCCAACGTCCTGACTTTC. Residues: CSASRVGANVLTF.

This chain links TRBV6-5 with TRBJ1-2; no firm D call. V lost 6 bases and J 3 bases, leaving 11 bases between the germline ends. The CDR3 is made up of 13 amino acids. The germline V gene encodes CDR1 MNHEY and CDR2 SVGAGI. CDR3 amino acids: CASSPRPDYGYTF. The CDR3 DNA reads TGTGCCAGCAGCCCCCGCCCGGACTATGGCTACACCTTC.

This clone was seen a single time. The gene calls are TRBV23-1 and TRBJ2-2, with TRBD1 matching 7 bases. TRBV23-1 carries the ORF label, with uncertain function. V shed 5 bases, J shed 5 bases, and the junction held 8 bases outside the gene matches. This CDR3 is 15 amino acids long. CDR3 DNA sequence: TGCGCCAGCAGTTCCGACAGGGTAAAAACCGGGGAGCTGTTTTTT. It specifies CASSSDRVKTGELFF.

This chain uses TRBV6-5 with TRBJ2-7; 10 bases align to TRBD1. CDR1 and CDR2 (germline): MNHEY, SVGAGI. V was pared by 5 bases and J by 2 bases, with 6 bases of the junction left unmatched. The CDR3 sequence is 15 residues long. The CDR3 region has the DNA TGTGCCAGCAGTACCCCGGACAGGGGGGCCTACGAGCAGTACGTC. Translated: CASSTPDRGAYEQYV.

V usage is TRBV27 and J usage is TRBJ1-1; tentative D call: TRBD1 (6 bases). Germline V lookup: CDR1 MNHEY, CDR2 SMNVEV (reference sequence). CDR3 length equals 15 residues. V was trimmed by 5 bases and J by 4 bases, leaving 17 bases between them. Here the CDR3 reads CASSPDLMGATEAFF. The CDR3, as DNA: TGTGCCAGCAGTCCCGATTTAATGGGGGCCACTGAAGCTTTCTTT.

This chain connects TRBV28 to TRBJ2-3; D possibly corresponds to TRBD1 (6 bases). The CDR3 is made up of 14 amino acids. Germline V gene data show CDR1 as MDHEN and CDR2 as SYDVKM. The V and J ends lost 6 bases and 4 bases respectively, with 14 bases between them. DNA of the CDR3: TGTGCCAGCAGCCCTAACAGGGACGCAGATACGCAGTATTTT. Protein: CASSPNRDADTQYF.

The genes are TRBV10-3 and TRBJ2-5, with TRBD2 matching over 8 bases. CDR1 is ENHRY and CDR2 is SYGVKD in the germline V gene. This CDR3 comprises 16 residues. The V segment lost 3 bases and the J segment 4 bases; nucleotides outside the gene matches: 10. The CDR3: CAISDTRGGARETQYF. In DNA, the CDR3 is TGTGCCATCAGTGATACCCGGGGGGGGGCGAGAGAGACCCAGTACTTC.

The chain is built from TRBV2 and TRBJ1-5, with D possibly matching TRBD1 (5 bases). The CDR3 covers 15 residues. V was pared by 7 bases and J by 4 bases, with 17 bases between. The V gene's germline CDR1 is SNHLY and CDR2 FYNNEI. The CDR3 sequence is CASNSGGGVNQPQHF. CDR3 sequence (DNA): TGTGCCAGCAACTCCGGTGGGGGGGTAAATCAGCCCCAGCATTTT.

Here the CDR3 DNA reads TGTGCCAGCAGTTTTAATGGACAGGGGGCTCATGAAAAACTGTTTTTT. It yields the protein CASSFNGQGAHEKLFF. The V call is TRBV27, the J call TRBJ1-4, with 11 bases identical to TRBD1. After removal of 3 bases from V and 6 bases from J, the junction contained 6 bases not matched to a gene. Germline V lookup: CDR1 MNHEY, CDR2 SMNVEV (reference sequence). This CDR3 has 16 residues.

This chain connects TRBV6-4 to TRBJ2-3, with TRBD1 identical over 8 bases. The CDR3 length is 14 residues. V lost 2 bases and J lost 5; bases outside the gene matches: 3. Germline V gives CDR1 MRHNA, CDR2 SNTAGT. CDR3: CASSDTDRGDTQYF. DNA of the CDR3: TGTGCCAGCAGTGACACCGACAGGGGAGATACGCAGTATTTT.

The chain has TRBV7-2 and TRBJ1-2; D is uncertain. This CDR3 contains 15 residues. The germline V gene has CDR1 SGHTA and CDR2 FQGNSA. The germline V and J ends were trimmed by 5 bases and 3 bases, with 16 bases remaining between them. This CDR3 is CASSEWGIADYGYTF. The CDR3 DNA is TGTGCCAGCAGCGAGTGGGGTATAGCGGACTATGGCTACACCTTC.

The CDR3 DNA is TGTGCCAGCTCACCCCGGGGGGGCGACCACACTGAAGCTTTCTTT. It specifies CASSPRGGDHTEAFF. The V and J genes are TRBV18 and TRBJ1-1; tentative D call: TRBD1 (6 bases). The CDR3 loop spans 15 amino acids. V was shortened by 3 bases and J by 3 bases, with 14 bases between the two germline ends. Germline V gene sequence: CDR1 KGHSH, CDR2 LQKENI.

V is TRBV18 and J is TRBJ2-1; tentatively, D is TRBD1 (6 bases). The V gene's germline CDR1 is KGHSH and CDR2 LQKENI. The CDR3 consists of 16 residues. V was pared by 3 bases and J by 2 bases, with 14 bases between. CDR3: CASSPFGTPTYNEQFF. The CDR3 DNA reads TGTGCCAGCTCACCGTTCGGGACACCCACCTACAATGAGCAGTTCTTC.

CDR3 protein: CASSQGLWDTGELFF. For the CDR3, the DNA is TGTGCCAGTAGTCAGGGGTTATGGGACACCGGGGAGCTGTTTTTT. The rearrangement uses TRBV19 and TRBJ2-2; D is possibly TRBD1 (6 bases). Trimming stripped 5 bases from V and 3 bases from J, with 13 bases between. CDR1 is LNHDA, CDR2 SQIVND, per germline (reference sequence). The CDR3 is made up of 15 amino acids. Using reference TRBV19 and TRBJ2-2 for the parts outside the CDR3, the full variable domain is DGGITQSPKYLFRKEGQNVTLSCEQNLNHDAMYWYRQDPGQGLRLIYYSQIVNDFQKGDIAEGYSVSREKKESFPLTVTSAQKNPTAFYLCASSQGLWDTGELFFGEGSRLTVL.

Here the CDR3 DNA reads TGCAGCGTTGTGCCAGGTGGTTACACTGAAGCTTTCTTT. Amino acids: CSVVPGGYTEAFF. The V and J genes are TRBV29-1 and TRBJ1-1; unclear D gene. The CDR3 is made up of 13 amino acids. V was trimmed by 4 bases and J by 3 bases, leaving 12 bases between them. Germline V gene data show CDR1 as SQVTM and CDR2 as ANQGSEA. Full variable domain (outside the CDR3, taken from reference TRBV29-1 and TRBJ1-1): SAVISQKPSRDICQRGTSLTIQCQVDSQVTMMFWYRQQPGQSLTLIATANQGSEATYESGFVIDKFPISRPNLTFSTLTVSNMSPEDSSIYLCSVVPGGYTEAFFGQGTRLTVV.

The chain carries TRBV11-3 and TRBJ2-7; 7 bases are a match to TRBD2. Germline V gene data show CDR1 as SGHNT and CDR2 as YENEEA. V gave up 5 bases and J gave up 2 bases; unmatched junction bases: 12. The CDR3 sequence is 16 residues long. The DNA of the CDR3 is TGTGCCAGCAGCCCCTTCGGGGAGCGGGACCCCTACGAGCAGTACGTC. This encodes CASSPFGERDPYEQYV.

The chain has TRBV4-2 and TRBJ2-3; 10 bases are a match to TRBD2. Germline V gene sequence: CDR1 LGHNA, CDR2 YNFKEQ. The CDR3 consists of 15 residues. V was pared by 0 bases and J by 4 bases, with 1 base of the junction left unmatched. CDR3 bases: TGTGCCAGCAGCCAAGAAGCGGGAGGGCCAGATACGCAGTATTTT. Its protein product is CASSQEAGGPDTQYF.

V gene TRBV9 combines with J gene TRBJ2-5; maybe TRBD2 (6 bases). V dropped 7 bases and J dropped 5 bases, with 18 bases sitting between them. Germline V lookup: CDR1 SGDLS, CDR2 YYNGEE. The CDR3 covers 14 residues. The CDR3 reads CASQGGILGETQYF. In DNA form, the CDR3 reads TGTGCCAGCCAGGGCGGGATCCTAGGGGAGACCCAGTACTTC.

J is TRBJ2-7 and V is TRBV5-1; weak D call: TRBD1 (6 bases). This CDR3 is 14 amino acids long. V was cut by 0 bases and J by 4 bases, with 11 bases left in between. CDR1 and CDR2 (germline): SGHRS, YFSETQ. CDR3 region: CASSLAPGVYEQYF. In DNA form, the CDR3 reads TGCGCCAGCAGCTTGGCGCCAGGGGTGTACGAGCAGTACTTC.

The CDR3 DNA follows: TGTGCCAGTAGTATAGAAGGACTAGCGGGGGAAGAGACCCAGTACTTC. Encoded protein: CASSIEGLAGEETQYF. The V and J genes are TRBV19 and TRBJ2-5; TRBD2 matches 13 bases. Germline assignment: CDR1 LNHDA and CDR2 SQIVND (reference sequence). The CDR3 sequence is 16 residues long. J gave up 3 bases and V 0 bases, and 1 base lay outside the gene matches.

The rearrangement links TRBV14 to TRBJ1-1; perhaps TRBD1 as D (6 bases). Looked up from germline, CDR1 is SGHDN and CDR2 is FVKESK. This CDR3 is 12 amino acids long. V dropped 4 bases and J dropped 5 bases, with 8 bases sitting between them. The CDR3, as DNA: TGTGCCAGCAGCCCTCAGGGGACTGAAGCTTTCTTT. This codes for CASSPQGTEAFF.